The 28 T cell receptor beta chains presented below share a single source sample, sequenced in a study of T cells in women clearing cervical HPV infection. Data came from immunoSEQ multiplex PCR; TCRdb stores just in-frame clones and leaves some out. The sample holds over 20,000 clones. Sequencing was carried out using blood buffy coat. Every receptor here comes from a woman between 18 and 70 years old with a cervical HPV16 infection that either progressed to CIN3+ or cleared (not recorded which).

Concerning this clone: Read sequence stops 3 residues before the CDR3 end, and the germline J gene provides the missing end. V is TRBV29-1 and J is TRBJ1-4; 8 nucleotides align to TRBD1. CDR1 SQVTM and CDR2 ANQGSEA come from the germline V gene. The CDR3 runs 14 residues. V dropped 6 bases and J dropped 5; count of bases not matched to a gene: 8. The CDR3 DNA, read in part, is TGCAGCGTCCACGGACAGGGTGTAAATGAAAAA. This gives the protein CSVHGQGVNEK. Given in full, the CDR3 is CSVHGQGVNEKLFF.

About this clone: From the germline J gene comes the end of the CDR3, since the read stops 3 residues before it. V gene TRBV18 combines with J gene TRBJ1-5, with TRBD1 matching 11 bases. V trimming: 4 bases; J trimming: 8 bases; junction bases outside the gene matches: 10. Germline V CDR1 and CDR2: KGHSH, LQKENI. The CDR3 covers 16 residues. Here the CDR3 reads CASSLGQGAFLEPQHF. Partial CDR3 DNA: TGTGCCAGCTCACTAGGACAGGGGGCGTTTCTGGAGCCC.

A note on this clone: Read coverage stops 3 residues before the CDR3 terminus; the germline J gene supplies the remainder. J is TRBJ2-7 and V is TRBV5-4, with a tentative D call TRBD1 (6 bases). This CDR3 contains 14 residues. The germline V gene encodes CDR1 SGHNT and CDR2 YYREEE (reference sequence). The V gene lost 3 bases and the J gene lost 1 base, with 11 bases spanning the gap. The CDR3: CASSSRGQSYEQYF. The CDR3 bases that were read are TGTGCCAGCAGCTCGAGAGGACAGTCCTACGAG.

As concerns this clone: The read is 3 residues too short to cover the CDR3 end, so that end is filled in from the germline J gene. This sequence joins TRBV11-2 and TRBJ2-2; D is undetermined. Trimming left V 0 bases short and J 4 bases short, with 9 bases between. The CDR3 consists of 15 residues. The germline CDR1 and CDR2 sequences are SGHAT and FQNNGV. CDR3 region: CASSLDSVLTGELFF. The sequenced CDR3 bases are TGTGCCAGCAGCTTAGATTCGGTGCTCACCGGGGAG.

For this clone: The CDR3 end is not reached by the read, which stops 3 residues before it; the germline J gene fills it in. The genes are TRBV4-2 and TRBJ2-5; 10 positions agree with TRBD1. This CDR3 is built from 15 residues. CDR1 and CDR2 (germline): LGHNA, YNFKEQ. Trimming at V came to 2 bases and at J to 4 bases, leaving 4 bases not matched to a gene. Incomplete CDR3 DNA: TGTGCCAGCAGCCAAATGGACAGGGGGTCAGAGACC. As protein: CASSQMDRGSET. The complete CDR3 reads CASSQMDRGSETQYF.

CDR3 DNA (partial): TGCGCCAGCAGCTTGTGGCGGGGGGCGACTGAA. Its translation: CASSLWRGATE. The full CDR3 reads CASSLWRGATEAFF. The genes are TRBV5-1 and TRBJ1-1, with D possibly matching TRBD1 (6 bases). With the read ending 3 residues before the CDR3 end, the germline J gene is used to fill in that end. CDR3 length equals 14 residues. Germline values: CDR1 SGHRS, CDR2 YFSETQ. V was cut by 1 base and J by 5 bases, with 12 bases left in between.

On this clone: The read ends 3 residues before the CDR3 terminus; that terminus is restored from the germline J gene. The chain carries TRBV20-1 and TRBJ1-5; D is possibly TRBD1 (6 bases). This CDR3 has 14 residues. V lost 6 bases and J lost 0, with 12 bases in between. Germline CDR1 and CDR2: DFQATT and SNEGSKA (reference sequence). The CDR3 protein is CSARGGGSNQPQHF. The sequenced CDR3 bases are TGCAGTGCCCGAGGGGGGGGTAGCAATCAGCCC.

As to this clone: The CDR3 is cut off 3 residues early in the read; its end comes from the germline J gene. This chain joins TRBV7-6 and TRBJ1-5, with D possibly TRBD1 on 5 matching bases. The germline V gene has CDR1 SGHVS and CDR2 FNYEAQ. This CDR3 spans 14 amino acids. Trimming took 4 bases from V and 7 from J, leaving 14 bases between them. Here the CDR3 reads CASSSRLAGQPQHF. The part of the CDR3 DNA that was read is TGTGCCAGCAGCTCCAGGCTCGCAGGGCAGCCC.

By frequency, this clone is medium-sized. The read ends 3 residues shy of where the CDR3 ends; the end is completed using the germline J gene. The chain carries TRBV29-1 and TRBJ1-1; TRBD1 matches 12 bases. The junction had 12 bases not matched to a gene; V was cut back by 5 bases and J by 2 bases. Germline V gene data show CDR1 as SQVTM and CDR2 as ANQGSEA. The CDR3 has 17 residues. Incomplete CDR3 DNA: TGCAGCGTTTTAGGGACAGGGGGCATAGGGGTAAACACTGAA. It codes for CSVLGTGGIGVNTE. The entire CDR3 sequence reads CSVLGTGGIGVNTEAFF. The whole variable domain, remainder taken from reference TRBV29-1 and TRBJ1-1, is SAVISQKPSRDICQRGTSLTIQCQVDSQVTMMFWYRQQPGQSLTLIATANQGSEATYESGFVIDKFPISRPNLTFSTLTVSNMSPEDSSIYLCSVLGTGGIGVNTEAFFGQGTRLTVV.

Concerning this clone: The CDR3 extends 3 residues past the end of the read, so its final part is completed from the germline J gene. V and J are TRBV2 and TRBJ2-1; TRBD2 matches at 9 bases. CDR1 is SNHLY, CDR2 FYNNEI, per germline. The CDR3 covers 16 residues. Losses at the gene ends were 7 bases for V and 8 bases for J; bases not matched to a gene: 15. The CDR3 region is CASTSQPGGRVDEQFF. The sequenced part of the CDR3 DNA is TGTGCCAGCACTTCTCAACCGGGCGGGAGGGTAGATGAG.

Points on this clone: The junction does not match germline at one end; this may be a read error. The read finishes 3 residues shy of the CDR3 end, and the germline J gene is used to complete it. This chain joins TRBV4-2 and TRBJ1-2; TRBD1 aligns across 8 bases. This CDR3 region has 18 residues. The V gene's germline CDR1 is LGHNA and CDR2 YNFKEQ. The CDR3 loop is CASSQGQGSPEANYGYTF. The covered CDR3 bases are TGCGCCAGCAGCCAAGGACAGGGATCCCCCGAAGCTAACTATGGC.

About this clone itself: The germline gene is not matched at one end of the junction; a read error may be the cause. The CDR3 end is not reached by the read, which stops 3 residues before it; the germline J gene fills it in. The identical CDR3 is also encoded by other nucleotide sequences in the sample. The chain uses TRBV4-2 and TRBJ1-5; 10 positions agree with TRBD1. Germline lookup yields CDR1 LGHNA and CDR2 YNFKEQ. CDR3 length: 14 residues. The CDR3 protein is CASSSGQGDQPQHF. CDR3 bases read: TGCGCCAGCAGCTCCGGACAGGGGGATCAGCCC.

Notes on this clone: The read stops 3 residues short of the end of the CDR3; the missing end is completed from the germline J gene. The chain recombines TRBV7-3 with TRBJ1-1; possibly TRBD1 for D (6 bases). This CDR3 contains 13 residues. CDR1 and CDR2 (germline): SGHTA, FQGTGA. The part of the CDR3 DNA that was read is TGTGCCAGCAGCTCGCAGGCAGGGGTTGGA. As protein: CASSSQAGVG. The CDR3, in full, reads CASSSQAGVGAFF.

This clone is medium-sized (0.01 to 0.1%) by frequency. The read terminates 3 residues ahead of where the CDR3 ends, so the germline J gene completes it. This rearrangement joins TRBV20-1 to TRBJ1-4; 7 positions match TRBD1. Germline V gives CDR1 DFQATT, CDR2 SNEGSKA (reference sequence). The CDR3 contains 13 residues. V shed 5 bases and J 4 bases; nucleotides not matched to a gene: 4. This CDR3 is CSASGGINEKLFF. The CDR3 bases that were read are TGCAGTGCTTCAGGGGGGATTAATGAAAAA.

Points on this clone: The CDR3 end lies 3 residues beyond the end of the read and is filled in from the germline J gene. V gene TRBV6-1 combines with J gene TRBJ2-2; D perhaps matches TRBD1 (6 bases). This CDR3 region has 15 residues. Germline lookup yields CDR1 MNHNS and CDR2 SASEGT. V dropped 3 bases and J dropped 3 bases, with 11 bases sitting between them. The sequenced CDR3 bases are TGTGCCAGCAGTGAGGGGGACAAAGACACCGGGGAG. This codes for CASSEGDKDTGE. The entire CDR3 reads CASSEGDKDTGELFF.

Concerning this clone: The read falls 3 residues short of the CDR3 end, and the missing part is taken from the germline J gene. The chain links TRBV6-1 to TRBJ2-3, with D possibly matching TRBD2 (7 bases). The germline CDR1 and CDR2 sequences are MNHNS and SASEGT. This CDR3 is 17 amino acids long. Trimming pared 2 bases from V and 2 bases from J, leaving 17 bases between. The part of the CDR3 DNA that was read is TGTGCCAGCAGTGAAATGAGGGGGGGACCTATCACAGATACG. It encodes CASSEMRGGPITDT. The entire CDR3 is CASSEMRGGPITDTQYF.

CDR3 DNA, as far as it was read: TGCAGTGCTTCCATTAACGTGGGGCGGGGGGGAAACAATGAG. This translates into CSASINVGRGGNNE. The complete CDR3 sequence is CSASINVGRGGNNEQFF. The gene calls are TRBV20-1 and TRBJ2-1; 9 nucleotides match TRBD2. The CDR3 goes on 3 residues after the read ends, and that part is filled in from the germline J gene. With 5 bases clipped from V and 5 bases from J, the junction kept 16 bases outside the gene matches. There are 17 residues in the CDR3. Germline V gene sequence: CDR1 DFQATT, CDR2 SNEGSKA (reference sequence).

The CDR3 reads CSARVPTDTEAFF. The DNA read from the CDR3 is TGCAGTGCTAGAGTCCCCACGGACACTGAA. The genes are TRBV20-1 and TRBJ1-1; D unresolved. Read data end 3 residues before the CDR3 end; the end is taken from the germline J gene. The CDR3 is made up of 13 amino acids. CDR1 is DFQATT and CDR2 is SNEGSKA in the germline V gene (reference sequence). Between the trimmed V and J ends, which lost 1 base and 3 bases, there was a span of 9 bases.

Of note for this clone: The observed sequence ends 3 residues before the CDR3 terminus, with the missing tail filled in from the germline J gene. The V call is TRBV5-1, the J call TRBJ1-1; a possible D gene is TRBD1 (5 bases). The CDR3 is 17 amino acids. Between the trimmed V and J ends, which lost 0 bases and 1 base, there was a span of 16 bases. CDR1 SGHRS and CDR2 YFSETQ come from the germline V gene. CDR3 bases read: TGCGCCAGCAGCTTGGTATTGTCGGGGGGGAAGAACACTGAA. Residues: CASSLVLSGGKNTE. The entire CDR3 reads CASSLVLSGGKNTEAFF.

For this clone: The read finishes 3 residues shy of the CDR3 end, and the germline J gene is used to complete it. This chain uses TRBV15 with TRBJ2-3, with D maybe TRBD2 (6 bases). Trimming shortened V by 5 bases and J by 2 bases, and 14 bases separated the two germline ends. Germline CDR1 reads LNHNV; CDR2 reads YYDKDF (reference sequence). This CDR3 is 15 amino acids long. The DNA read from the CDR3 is TGTGCCACCAGCCCGAGACTAGGATACACAGATACG. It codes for CATSPRLGYTDT. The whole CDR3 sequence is CATSPRLGYTDTQYF.

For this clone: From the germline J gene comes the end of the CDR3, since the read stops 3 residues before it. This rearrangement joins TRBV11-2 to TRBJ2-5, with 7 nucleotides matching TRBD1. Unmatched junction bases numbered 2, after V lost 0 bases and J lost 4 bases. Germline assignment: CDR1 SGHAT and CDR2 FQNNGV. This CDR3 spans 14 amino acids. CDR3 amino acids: CASSLEQGRETQYF. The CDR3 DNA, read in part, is TGTGCCAGCAGCTTAGAACAGGGGCGAGAGACC.

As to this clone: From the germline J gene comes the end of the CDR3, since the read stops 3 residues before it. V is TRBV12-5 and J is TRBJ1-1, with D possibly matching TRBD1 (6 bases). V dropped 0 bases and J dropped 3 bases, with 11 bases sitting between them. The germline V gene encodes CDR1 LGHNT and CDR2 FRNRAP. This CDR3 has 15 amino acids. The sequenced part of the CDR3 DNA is TGTGCTAGTGGTTTGGTCAGCTCAGGGGACACTGAA. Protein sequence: CASGLVSSGDTE. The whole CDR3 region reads CASGLVSSGDTEAFF.

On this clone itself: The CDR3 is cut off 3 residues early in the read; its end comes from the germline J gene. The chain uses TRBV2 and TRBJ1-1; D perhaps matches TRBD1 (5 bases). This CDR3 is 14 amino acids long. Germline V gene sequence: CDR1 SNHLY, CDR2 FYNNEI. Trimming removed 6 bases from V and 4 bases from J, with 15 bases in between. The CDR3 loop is CASSPWVRGTEAFF. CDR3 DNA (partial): TGTGCCAGCAGCCCCTGGGTGAGGGGCACTGAA.

This CDR3 is CASSPRQGANNEQFF. CDR3 DNA, as far as it was read: TGTGCCAGCTCACCACGACAGGGGGCCAACAATGAG. The rearrangement links TRBV18 to TRBJ2-1, with 10 bases fitting TRBD1. The CDR3 extends 3 residues past the end of the read, so its final part is completed from the germline J gene. This CDR3 has 15 amino acids. V shed 1 base and J 5 bases; nucleotides not matched to a gene: 2. Germline lookup yields CDR1 KGHSH and CDR2 LQKENI.

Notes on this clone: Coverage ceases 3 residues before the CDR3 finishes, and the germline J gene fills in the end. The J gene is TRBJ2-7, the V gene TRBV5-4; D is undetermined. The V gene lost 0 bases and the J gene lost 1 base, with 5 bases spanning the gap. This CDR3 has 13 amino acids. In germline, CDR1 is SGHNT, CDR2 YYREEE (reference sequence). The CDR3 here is CASSLDTSYEQYF. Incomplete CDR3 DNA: TGTGCCAGCAGCTTGGACACGTCCTACGAG.

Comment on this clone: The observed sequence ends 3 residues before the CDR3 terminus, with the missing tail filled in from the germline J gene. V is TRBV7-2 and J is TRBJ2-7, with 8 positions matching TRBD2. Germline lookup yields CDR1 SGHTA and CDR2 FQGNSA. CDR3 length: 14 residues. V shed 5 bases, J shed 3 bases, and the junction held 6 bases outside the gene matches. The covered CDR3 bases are TGTGCCAGCAGCCGTACCGGGACTAGCTACGAG. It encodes CASSRTGTSYE. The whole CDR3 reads CASSRTGTSYEQYF.

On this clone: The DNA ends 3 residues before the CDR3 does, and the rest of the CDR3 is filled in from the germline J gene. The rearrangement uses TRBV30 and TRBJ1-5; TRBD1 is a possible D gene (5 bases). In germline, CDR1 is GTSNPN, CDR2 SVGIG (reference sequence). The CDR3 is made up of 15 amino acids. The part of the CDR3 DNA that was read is TGTGCCTGGAGCTCGGAGGTGGGGGGGTTTGACCCC. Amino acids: CAWSSEVGGFDP. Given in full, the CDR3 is CAWSSEVGGFDPQHF.

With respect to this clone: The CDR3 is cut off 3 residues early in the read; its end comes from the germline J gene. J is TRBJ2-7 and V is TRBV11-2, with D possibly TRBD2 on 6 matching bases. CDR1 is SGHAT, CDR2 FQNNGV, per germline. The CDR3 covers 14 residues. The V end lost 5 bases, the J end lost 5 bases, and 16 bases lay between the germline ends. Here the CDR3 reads CASSRRGRFDEQYF. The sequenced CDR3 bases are TGTGCCAGCAGCCGGAGGGGTAGGTTTGACGAG. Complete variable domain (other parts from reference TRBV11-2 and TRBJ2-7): EAGVAQSPRYKIIEKRQSVAFWCNPISGHATLYWYQQILGQGPKLLIQFQNNGVVDDSQLPKDRFSAERLKGVDSTLKIQPAKLEDSAVYLCASSRRGRFDEQYFGPGTRLTVT.